Listed here are 7 T cell receptor beta chains from one sample, sequenced in a study of CD8+CD57+ T cells in acquired aplastic anemia. CDR3 and TCR beta VDJ profiling relied on genomic DNA as the template. TCRdb used MiXCR to reprocess the reads, holding one entry per CDR3 protein. The table includes roughly 300,000 distinct CDR3 sequences, about 56% detected once. Sample: sorted CD4+, CD8+, or CD8+CD57+ T cells (not recorded which) from PBMCs. These receptors came from a human donor with severe aplastic anemia or a healthy control (not recorded which).

The chain recombines TRBV10-3 with TRBJ1-3; D is undetermined. Germline V gene data show CDR1 as ENHRY and CDR2 as SYGVKD. With 8 bases removed from V and 0 bases from J, the gap between germline ends came to 5 bases. This CDR3 spans 12 amino acids. The CDR3 protein is CAIGSSGNTIYF. The CDR3 region has the DNA TGTGCCATCGGGAGCTCTGGAAACACCATATATTTT.

This clonotype was found once. V is TRBV2 and J is TRBJ1-5, with D possibly matching TRBD1 (5 bases). The CDR3 runs 15 residues. The germline V gene encodes CDR1 SNHLY and CDR2 FYNNEI. Trimming shortened V by 1 base and J by 9 bases, and 16 bases separated the two germline ends. This CDR3 is CASSEDPPRGWPQHF. CDR3 sequence (DNA): TGTGCCAGCAGTGAAGACCCACCCCGGGGGTGGCCCCAGCATTTT.

As for this clonotype: An end of the junction differs from the germline gene, which may be a read error. This chain joins TRBV7-9 and TRBJ2-3, with 12 bases that match TRBD2. Germline lookup yields CDR1 SEHNR and CDR2 FQNEAQ (reference sequence). This CDR3 has 16 amino acids. The CDR3 bases are TGCGCCAGCAGCCAAAGCCCGACTAGCGGGGGCGATACGCAGTATTTT. Translated: CASSQSPTSGGDTQYF.

This clonotype appeared a few times. The V call is TRBV19, the J call TRBJ1-1, with D possibly being TRBD1 (6 bases). The CDR3 contains 13 residues. Germline V gene sequence: CDR1 LNHDA, CDR2 SQIVND (reference sequence). V was cut by 7 bases and J by 1 base, with 10 bases left in between. The CDR3 here is CASNRRGNTEAFF. CDR3 nucleotides: TGTGCCAGTAATCGCAGGGGGAACACTGAAGCTTTCTTT. Together with reference TRBV19 and TRBJ1-1, the CDR3 gives the full variable domain: DGGITQSPKYLFRKEGQNVTLSCEQNLNHDAMYWYRQDPGQGLRLIYYSQIVNDFQKGDIAEGYSVSREKKESFPLTVTSAQKNPTAFYLCASNRRGNTEAFFGQGTRLTVV.

This clonotype was found a few times. Germline and junction disagree at one end, which may indicate a read error. The chain combines TRBV29-1 with TRBJ1-2; the match to TRBD1 covers 8 bases. The CDR3 runs 13 residues. Per germline, CDR1 SQVTM and CDR2 ANQGSEA. The CDR3 nucleotides are TGCAGTGTTGCGTACGGACAGGGTTATGGCTACACCTTC. Its translation: CSVAYGQGYGYTF.

This clonotype was counted ten times or more. The chain is built from TRBV4-1 and TRBJ1-5, with D unresolved. CDR1 and CDR2 (germline): MGHRA, YSYEKL. The CDR3 runs 13 residues. V was cut by 3 bases and J by 0 bases, with 3 bases left in between. CDR3 sequence reads: CASSQGSNQPQHF. In DNA form, the CDR3 reads TGCGCCAGCAGCCAGGGTAGCAATCAGCCCCAGCATTTT.

This clonotype was observed at least ten times. CDR3 protein: CASSARASQLNQPQHF. CDR3 DNA: TGTGCCAGCAGTGCCCGAGCCAGCCAACTTAATCAGCCCCAGCATTTT. The chain carries TRBV12-3 or TRBV12-4 and TRBJ1-5; D gene uncertain. The CDR3 has 16 amino acids. Deletions cut 5 bases from V and 4 bases from J, with 18 bases between.